This T cell receptor (beta chain) was sequenced for a study of T cell changes during pregnancy in multiple sclerosis (dated by TCRdb to about 2019). For the study in its entirety: The study examined how the T cell repertoire changed over the course of pregnancy in women with multiple sclerosis.

A note on this clone: The antigen it binds to is not known. Base qualities were left out, and no much larger clone turns up one base away.

Libraries were made using the immunoSEQ multiplex PCR assay. TCRdb mirrors the immuneACCESS table, restricted to in-frame sequences. Some clones are absent from its copies; in checked studies, under half trace to an unresolved V gene, and the reason for the others is unknown. The sample data list approximately 30,000 clones, and about 87% of these were observed just once. The top ten hold roughly 10% of the sample. The junction shows trimming of 0 bases on V and 0 bases on J, plus 11 bases between the germline ends. The germline V gene yields SQVTM for CDR1 and ANQGSEA for CDR2. The CDR3 goes from the cysteine to the phenylalanine over 15 residues. Kept here is only the CDR3 DNA, which spans 45 bases and is read in frame from base 1.

Sequenced here: CD8+ T cells from peripheral blood mononuclear cells, sampled in the first trimester of pregnancy. The receptor chain draws on TRBV29-1 and TRBJ1-2, with a weak D call of TRBD1 (6 bases match). The TCR was taken from a female donor with multiple sclerosis, enrolled in a pregnancy study. CDR3 protein: CSVEDYREPNYGYTF. The DNA sequence follows: TGCAGCGTTGAAGACTACAGGGAGCCTAACTATGGCTACACCTTC.